The 2 T cell receptor beta chains below were found in one sample sequenced in a study of PD-L1 blockade in urothelial cancer. TCRdb's copy holds only in-frame clones and misses some; the assay was immunoSEQ multiplex PCR. The sample has 100,000 to 150,000 clones; roughly 88% are singletons. Time point denoted: peripheral blood 6 weeks after treatment start. Sequences were derived from PBMCs, sampled around atezolizumab (anti-PD-L1) treatment. The receptors stem from a middle-aged man with urothelial cancer.

This clone was seen once. The chain is built from TRBV29-1 and TRBJ2-3; TRBD2 matches 11 bases. The CDR3 is 17 residues long. With 8 bases clipped from V and 0 bases from J, the junction kept 13 bases outside the gene matches. Germline V lookup: CDR1 SQVTM, CDR2 ANQGSEA. DNA for the CDR3: TGCAGCTTCAGAAGGGGGACTAGCGGCTCTAGCACAGATACGCAGTATTTT. Translation gives CSFRRGTSGSSTDTQYF.

V usage is TRBV2 and J usage is TRBJ1-2, with 9 nucleotides matching TRBD1. The CDR3 runs 15 residues. The J segment lost 6 bases and the V segment lost 4 bases, leaving 9 bases of the junction unmatched. CDR1 is SNHLY, CDR2 FYNNEI, per germline. The CDR3 spells CASSANSQGAHGYTF. The DNA of the CDR3 is TGTGCCAGCAGTGCCAACTCACAGGGGGCTCATGGCTACACCTTC.